This TCR beta chain comes out of a study of T cells in localized non-small cell lung cancer. Overall study results and limits: Appearing in adjacent lung were a median about 57 of the top 100 tumor clones.

About this clone itself: What it binds is unknown.

Profiled with immunoSEQ multiplex PCR; TCRdb holds only in-frame clones, not every one. The sample carries tens of thousands of clones, 90% recorded once. The CDR3 totals 14 residues. CDR1 is MNHEY and CDR2 is SMNVEV in the germline V gene (reference sequence). Trimming took off 5 bases at V and 3 bases at J, with 14 bases between the two ends. This TCR derives from a woman between 40 and 69 years old with stage I lung adenocarcinoma. The rearrangement uses TRBV27 and TRBJ2-7; D gene uncertain. The sample in question was peripheral blood, obtained before any cancer treatment. The CDR3 sequence is CASSPFLPSYEQYF. CDR3 DNA sequence: TGTGCCAGCAGTCCCTTCCTCCCAAGCTACGAGCAGTACTTC.